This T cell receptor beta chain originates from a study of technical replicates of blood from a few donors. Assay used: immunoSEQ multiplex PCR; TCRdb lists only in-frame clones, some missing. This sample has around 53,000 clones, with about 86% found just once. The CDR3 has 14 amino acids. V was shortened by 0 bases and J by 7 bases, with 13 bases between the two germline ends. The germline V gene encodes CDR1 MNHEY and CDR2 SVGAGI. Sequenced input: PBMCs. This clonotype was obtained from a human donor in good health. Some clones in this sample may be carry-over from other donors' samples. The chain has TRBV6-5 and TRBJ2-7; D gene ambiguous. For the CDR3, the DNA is TGTGCCAGCAGTTACTCCGCCCACGTCGGGGAGCAGTACTTC. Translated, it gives CASSYSAHVGEQYF.